The 30 T cell receptor beta chains given below trace back to one sample, sequenced in a study of low-dose radiotherapy and immunotherapy resistance in tumors. The time point is: after trial treatment. Treatment specified: LDRT plus nivolumab, ipilimumab, low-dose cyclophosphamide and aspirin (RACIN trial). With TRAV- and TRBV-specific primers, first-strand cDNA was made, covering the alpha and beta chains. TCR amplification ran approximately 20 PCR cycles using constant-region and V-primer adapter primers. TCRdb re-derived calls from the reads in MiXCR, one entry per CDR3 protein. The table has around 60,000 distinct CDR3 sequences, 23% seen once. This specimen was PBMCs, taken after low-dose radiotherapy plus immunotherapy. These receptor sequences come from a male donor with prostate cancer.

There are many counts of this clonotype. This chain uses TRBV7-2 with TRBJ2-7; TRBD2 matches 10 bases. Losses at the gene ends were 2 bases for V and 2 bases for J; bases not matched to a gene: 3. The CDR3 is 15 amino acids. CDR1 and CDR2 (germline): SGHTA, FQGNSA. CDR3 in amino acids: CASSLSAGGPYEQYF. The CDR3 DNA is TGTGCCAGCAGCTTATCAGCGGGGGGGCCCTACGAGCAGTACTTC. The entire variable domain, with the rest obtained from reference TRBV7-2 and TRBJ2-7, is as follows: GAGVSQSPSNKVTEKGKDVELRCDPISGHTALYWYRQSLGQGLEFLIYFQGNSAPDKSGLPSDRFSAERTGGSVSTLTIQRTQQEDSAVYLCASSLSAGGPYEQYFGPGTRLTVT.

With respect to this clonotype: With only one base between it and a far larger clone, this is likely a read error. V is TRBV29-1 and J is TRBJ2-5, with 13 bases aligning to TRBD2. The CDR3 has 12 residues. The trim removed 8 bases at V and 11 bases at J, leaving 8 bases unmatched. Germline V gene sequence: CDR1 SQVTM, CDR2 ANQGSEA. Here the CDR3 DNA reads TGCAGCCCCGGGACTAGCGGGGATGAGCAGTACTTC. Amino acid sequence: CSPGTSGDEQYF.

This clonotype was seen repeatedly, ten times or more. The chain recombines TRBV10-3 with TRBJ1-2, with D possibly matching TRBD1 (6 bases). V gave up 3 bases and J gave up 4 bases, with 12 bases separating them. The CDR3 loop spans 14 amino acids. Germline-derived CDR1 and CDR2 are ENHRY and SYGVKD. Here the CDR3 DNA reads TGTGCCATCAGTGACCCAGGGGTGCCCTATGGCTACACCTTC. It yields the protein CAISDPGVPYGYTF.

This clonotype was counted many times. One end of the junction is discordant with germline, which a read error may explain. This chain uses TRBV5-1 with TRBJ2-3; perhaps TRBD1 as D (6 bases). CDR3 length: 14 amino acids. The germline V gene encodes CDR1 SGHRS and CDR2 YFSETQ. As DNA, the CDR3 is TGCGCCAGCAGCTTGGCCGGGGACACAAATACGCAGTATTTT. Translated, it gives CASSLAGDTNTQYF.

This clonotype was counted many times. The chain has TRBV3-1 and TRBJ1-1; D remains unclear. The germline gives CDR1 LGHDT, CDR2 YNNKEL (reference sequence). V lost 1 base and J lost 1, with 4 bases in between. The CDR3 is 13 amino acids. In DNA form, the CDR3 reads TGTGCCAGCAGCCAAGGAGGGAACACTGAAGCTTTCTTT. As protein: CASSQGGNTEAFF.

This clonotype occurred many times. V is TRBV5-1 and J is TRBJ2-2, with 9 bases identical to TRBD2. This CDR3 has 15 residues. The V gene's germline CDR1 is SGHRS and CDR2 YFSETQ. Trimming removed 6 bases from V and 5 bases from J; junction bases left unmatched: 8. CDR3 amino acids: CASTLAGVGTGELFF. The CDR3, as DNA: TGCGCCAGCACCTTAGCGGGAGTAGGAACCGGGGAGCTGTTTTTT.

This clonotype was detected ten times or more. The chain has TRBV5-1 and TRBJ2-5; D gene unclear. Germline CDR1 and CDR2: SGHRS and YFSETQ. Trimming took 4 bases from V and 4 from J, leaving 14 bases between them. The CDR3 covers 14 residues. In DNA form, the CDR3 reads TGCGCCAGCAGCCTGCGGCCATCGCGAGAGACCCAGTACTTC. It translates to CASSLRPSRETQYF.

This clonotype was seen a single time. A far larger clone is one base from this, pointing to a likely read error. The CDR3 DNA sequence: TGTACCAGCAGACCCGGACCCCCCGCCTACAATGAGCAGTTCTTC. This translates into CTSRPGPPAYNEQFF. The genes are TRBV6-1 and TRBJ2-1; D not certain. Germline CDR1 is MNHNS and CDR2 is SASEGT. This CDR3 contains 15 residues.

Ten or more counts support this clonotype. The chain combines TRBV5-4 with TRBJ1-1; a possible D gene is TRBD1 (6 bases). This CDR3 is 14 amino acids long. Trimming cost V 6 bases and J 2 bases, with 14 bases left between them. The germline V gene encodes CDR1 SGHNT and CDR2 YYREEE (reference sequence). The CDR3 sequence: CASIPTGKNTEAFF. The CDR3 DNA is TGTGCCAGCATCCCTACAGGGAAAAACACTGAAGCTTTCTTT.

V gene TRBV7-9 combines with J gene TRBJ2-4; TRBD2 matches at 9 bases. Germline V gives CDR1 SEHNR, CDR2 FQNEAQ (reference sequence). The CDR3 length is 18 residues. Trimming at V came to 6 bases and at J to 6 bases, leaving 18 bases not matched to a gene. The CDR3 DNA sequence: TGTGCCAGCAGATCAGTCGGGAGTAGCGGGAGCGTGGGAAACATTCAGTACTTC. Its translation: CASRSVGSSGSVGNIQYF.

The chain uses TRBV7-3 and TRBJ2-7; TRBD1 matches 7 bases. Trimming removed 3 bases from V and 4 bases from J; junction bases left unmatched: 3. Germline values: CDR1 SGHTA, CDR2 FQGTGA. This CDR3 has 13 residues. The CDR3 DNA sequence: TGTGCCAGCAGCTTCGACAGGGAGTACGAGCAGTACTTC. Protein sequence: CASSFDREYEQYF.

This clonotype has a count of ten or more. This CDR3 reads CASSLNPTGQIQPQHF. CDR3 nucleotide sequence: TGCGCCAGCAGCCTCAACCCCACGGGACAAATTCAGCCCCAGCATTTT. The chain couples TRBV4-1 to TRBJ1-5; TRBD1 is a possible D gene (6 bases). V shed 4 bases and J shed 6 bases, with 19 bases lying between them. CDR1 is MGHRA and CDR2 is YSYEKL in the germline V gene. This CDR3 is 16 amino acids long.

This clonotype was counted at least ten times. The rearrangement links TRBV7-9 to TRBJ1-6; D is perhaps TRBD1 (5 bases). The CDR3 has 16 amino acids. CDR1 and CDR2 (germline): SEHNR, FQNEAQ (reference sequence). V lost 1 base and J lost 7, with 14 bases in between. This CDR3 is CASSLDRNYPNSPLHF. CDR3 nucleotide sequence: TGTGCCAGCAGCTTAGACAGGAATTACCCCAATTCACCCCTCCACTTT.

This clonotype was observed many times. This chain joins TRBV20-1 and TRBJ1-5; possibly TRBD1 for D (5 bases). The length of the CDR3 is 12 residues. Germline CDR1 is DFQATT and CDR2 is SNEGSKA (reference sequence). Trimming shortened V by 5 bases and J by 6 bases, and 11 bases separated the two germline ends. CDR3 loop: CSARVGAQPQHF. CDR3 bases: TGCAGTGCTCGCGTAGGGGCTCAGCCCCAGCATTTT.

This chain connects TRBV10-3 to TRBJ1-2; D gene uncertain. This CDR3 has 14 residues. Between the trimmed V and J ends, which lost 3 bases and 4 bases, there was a span of 12 bases. The V gene's germline CDR1 is ENHRY and CDR2 SYGVKD. CDR3 amino acids: CAISDPTTAYGYTF. CDR3 DNA: TGTGCCATCAGTGACCCGACAACAGCCTATGGCTACACCTTC.

The table lists this clonotype with many counts. The V call is TRBV5-4, the J call TRBJ1-2; 8 bases line up with TRBD1. After removal of 4 bases from V and 11 bases from J, the junction contained 7 bases not matched to a gene. The germline V gene encodes CDR1 SGHNT and CDR2 YYREEE (reference sequence). CDR3 length: 12 amino acids. The chain's CDR3 is CASSTRTGQYTF. CDR3 DNA: TGTGCCAGCAGCACCCGGACAGGGCAATACACCTTC. Based on the CDR3 plus reference TRBV5-4 and TRBJ1-2, the full variable domain is ETGVTQSPTHLIKTRGQQVTLRCSSQSGHNTVSWYQQALGQGPQFIFQYYREEENGRGNFPPRFSGLQFPNYSSELNVNALELDDSALYLCASSTRTGQYTFGSGTRLTVV.

This clonotype came up many times. The chain carries TRBV6-2 or TRBV6-3 and TRBJ1-6; no definite D call. The length of the CDR3 is 13 residues. The V and J ends lost 5 bases and 9 bases respectively, with 11 bases between them. Germline V gene lookup returns CDR1 MNHEY and CDR2 SVGEGT. The CDR3 spells CASSESEGSPLHF. DNA of the CDR3: TGTGCCAGCAGTGAATCCGAGGGTTCACCCCTCCACTTT.

This clonotype appeared a few times. V gene TRBV5-1 combines with J gene TRBJ1-1; 8 bases fit TRBD1. The germline V gene has CDR1 SGHRS and CDR2 YFSETQ. The V gene end was trimmed by 4 bases and the J gene end by 1 base; junction bases not matched to a gene: 6. The CDR3 contains 15 residues. CDR3 DNA sequence: TGCGCCAGCAGCGGAGTCACAGGGGGGAACACTGAAGCTTTCTTT. Protein sequence: CASSGVTGGNTEAFF. Supplemented by reference TRBV5-1 and TRBJ1-1, the full variable domain reads KAGVTQTPRYLIKTRGQQVTLSCSPISGHRSVSWYQQTPGQGLQFLFEYFSETQRNKGNFPGRFSGRQFSNSRSEMNVSTLELGDSALYLCASSGVTGGNTEAFFGQGTRLTVV.

This clonotype was recorded at least ten times. The chain employs TRBV28 and TRBJ2-7; 7 nucleotides agree with TRBD1. CDR1 and CDR2 from the germline V gene are MDHEN and SYDVKM. Trimming at V came to 3 bases and at J to 2 bases, leaving 10 bases not matched to a gene. This CDR3 contains 16 residues. CDR3 in amino acids: CASSFSWDSATYEQYF. The CDR3 DNA reads as TGTGCCAGCAGTTTTTCGTGGGACAGTGCAACCTACGAGCAGTACTTC.

This clonotype was seen a few times. The V gene is TRBV12-3 or TRBV12-4, the J gene TRBJ2-3; D remains ambiguous. The CDR3 consists of 11 residues. V lost 0 bases and J 13 bases, leaving 8 bases between the germline ends. In DNA, the CDR3 is TGTGCCAGCAGTTTAGCTGGAGCAGAGTATTTT. Its protein is CASSLAGAEYF.

Many counts were recorded for this clonotype. V usage is TRBV4-1 and J usage is TRBJ2-7; unclear D gene. The V gene's germline CDR1 is MGHRA and CDR2 YSYEKL. The V end lost 1 base, the J end lost 4 bases, and 11 bases lay between the germline ends. This CDR3 region has 14 residues. The CDR3 here is CASSQVGPSYEQYF. DNA for the CDR3: TGCGCCAGCAGCCAAGTAGGGCCTTCGTACGAGCAGTACTTC.

The chain joins TRBV7-6 to TRBJ2-6; TRBD1 might be the D (6 bases). V was trimmed by 5 bases and J by 2 bases, leaving 10 bases between them. The CDR3 spans 15 residues. Germline CDR1 reads SGHVS; CDR2 reads FNYEAQ. The CDR3 reads CASSPTGAGANVLTF. The CDR3 nucleotides are TGTGCCAGCAGCCCGACAGGAGCTGGGGCCAACGTCCTGACTTTC.

This clonotype appeared many times. The chain carries TRBV19 and TRBJ2-1; perhaps D is TRBD1 or TRBD2 (5 bases each). The CDR3 has 12 amino acids. Trimming shortened V by 5 bases and J by 9 bases, and 11 bases separated the two germline ends. From germline, CDR1 is LNHDA and CDR2 SQIVND (reference sequence). The CDR3 DNA reads TGTGCCAGTAGTGTAAGGGGAGCTGAGCAGTTCTTC. Translating gives CASSVRGAEQFF.

This clonotype occurred many times. The chain joins TRBV6-6 to TRBJ2-7; D is uncertain. The CDR3 totals 15 residues. The ends were cut back, 3 bases at V and 6 bases at J, with 18 bases in the middle. Germline V gene sequence: CDR1 MNHNY, CDR2 SVGAGI (reference sequence). The CDR3 nucleotides read TGTGCCAGCAGTTATACTGGCCCCAATGAATCCGAGCAGTACTTC. Translation: CASSYTGPNESEQYF.

This clonotype was detected ten times or more. The chain combines TRBV14 with TRBJ2-1; TRBD1 or TRBD2 may be the D gene (6 bases each). Germline CDR1 reads SGHDN; CDR2 reads FVKESK. CDR3 size: 16 residues. V was cut by 10 bases and J by 2 bases, with 21 bases left in between. In DNA form, the CDR3 reads TGTGCCACCTCTACCGTGGGGGGCTTGGCCTACAATGAGCAGTTCTTC. It is translated as CATSTVGGLAYNEQFF.

This chain links TRBV6-8 with TRBJ2-4, with 7 bases matching TRBD1. The CDR3 contains 16 residues. Trimming took 5 bases from V and 6 from J; bases not matched to a gene: 13. CDR1 is MNHGY and CDR2 is SAAAGT in the germline V gene. The DNA for the CDR3 is TGTGCCAGCAGTCGACCTGCACCGGGACAGACAAACATTCAGTACTTC. Translation: CASSRPAPGQTNIQYF.

Notes on this clonotype: Germline is not matched at one junction end, which may reflect a read error. The gene calls are TRBV6-6 and TRBJ1-2, with 8 positions matching TRBD1. This CDR3 contains 15 residues. Per germline, CDR1 MNHNY and CDR2 SVGAGI (reference sequence). In nucleotides, the CDR3 is TGTGCTAGCAGTTACCCCGGACAGGGTGAGGATGGCTACACCTTC. Translating it yields CASSYPGQGEDGYTF.

This clonotype occurred many times. V is TRBV28 and J is TRBJ2-1; a weak D match, TRBD1 (5 bases). Deletions cut 6 bases from V and 9 bases from J, with 12 bases between. The CDR3 has 12 residues. CDR1 MDHEN and CDR2 SYDVKM come from the germline V gene. For the CDR3, the DNA is TGTGCCAGCAGCCGCCCCCAGGGTGAGCAGTTCTTC. It translates to CASSRPQGEQFF.

This clonotype was picked up many times. The rearrangement joins TRBV14 to TRBJ2-1, with 7 positions matching TRBD2. This CDR3 spans 17 amino acids. The V and J ends lost 0 bases and 1 base, in that order; junction bases with no gene match: 6. Germline V gene sequence: CDR1 SGHDN, CDR2 FVKESK. This CDR3 is CASSQDRSGTSYNEQFF. The CDR3 nucleotides are TGTGCCAGCAGCCAAGATCGGAGCGGGACTTCCTACAATGAGCAGTTCTTC.

Ten or more counts support this clonotype. The rearrangement links TRBV3-1 to TRBJ2-1; D is possibly TRBD1 (6 bases). Between the trimmed V and J ends, which lost 0 bases and 8 bases, there was a span of 20 bases. The CDR3 length is 17 residues. Germline-derived CDR1 and CDR2 are LGHDT and YNNKEL (reference sequence). The CDR3 reads CASSQDRARGGSDEQFF. The CDR3 DNA reads as TGTGCCAGCAGCCAAGATAGGGCCAGGGGTGGAAGCGATGAGCAGTTCTTC.